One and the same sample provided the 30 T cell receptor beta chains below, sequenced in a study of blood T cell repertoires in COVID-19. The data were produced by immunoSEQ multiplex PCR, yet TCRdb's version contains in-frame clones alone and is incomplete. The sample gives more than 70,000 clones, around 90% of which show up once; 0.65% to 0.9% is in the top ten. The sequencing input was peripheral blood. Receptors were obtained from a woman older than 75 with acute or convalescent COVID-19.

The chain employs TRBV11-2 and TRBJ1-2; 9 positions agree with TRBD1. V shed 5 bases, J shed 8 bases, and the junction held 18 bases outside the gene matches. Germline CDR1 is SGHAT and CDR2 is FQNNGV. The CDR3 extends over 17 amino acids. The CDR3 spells CASSTYTRNRGPVGYTF. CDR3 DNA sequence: TGTGCCAGCAGCACATATACCCGGAACAGGGGGCCGGTCGGCTACACCTTC.

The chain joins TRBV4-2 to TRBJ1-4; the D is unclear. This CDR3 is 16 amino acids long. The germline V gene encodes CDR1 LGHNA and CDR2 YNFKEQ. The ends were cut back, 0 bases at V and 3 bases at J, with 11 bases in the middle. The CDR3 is CASSQDRKGANEKLFF. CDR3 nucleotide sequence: TGTGCCAGCAGCCAAGATAGGAAGGGAGCTAATGAAAAACTGTTTTTT.

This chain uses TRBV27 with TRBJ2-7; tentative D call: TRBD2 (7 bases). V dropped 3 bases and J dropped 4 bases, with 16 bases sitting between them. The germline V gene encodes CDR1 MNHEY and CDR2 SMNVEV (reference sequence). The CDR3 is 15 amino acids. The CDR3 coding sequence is TGTGCCAGCAGTTTTCGCGGGGGCGCGAGATACGAGCAGTACTTC. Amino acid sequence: CASSFRGGARYEQYF.

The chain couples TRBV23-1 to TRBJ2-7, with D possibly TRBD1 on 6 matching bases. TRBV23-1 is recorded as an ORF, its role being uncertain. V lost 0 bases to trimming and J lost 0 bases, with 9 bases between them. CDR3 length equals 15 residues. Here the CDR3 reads CASSQSRQDSYEQYF. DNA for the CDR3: TGCGCCAGCAGTCAATCGCGACAGGACTCCTACGAGCAGTACTTC.

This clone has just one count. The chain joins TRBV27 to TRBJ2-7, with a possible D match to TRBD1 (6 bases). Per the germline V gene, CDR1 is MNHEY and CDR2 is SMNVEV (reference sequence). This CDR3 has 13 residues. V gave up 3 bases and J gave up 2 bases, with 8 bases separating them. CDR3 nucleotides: TGTGCCAGCAGTTTGGGGGCGGCCTACGAGCAGTACTTC. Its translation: CASSLGAAYEQYF.

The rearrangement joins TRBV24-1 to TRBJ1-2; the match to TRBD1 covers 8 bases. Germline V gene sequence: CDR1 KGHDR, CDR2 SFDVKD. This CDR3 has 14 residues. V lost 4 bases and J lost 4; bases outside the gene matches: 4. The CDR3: CATSDPRGLYGYTF. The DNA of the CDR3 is TGTGCCACCAGTGACCCCAGGGGGCTCTATGGCTACACCTTC.

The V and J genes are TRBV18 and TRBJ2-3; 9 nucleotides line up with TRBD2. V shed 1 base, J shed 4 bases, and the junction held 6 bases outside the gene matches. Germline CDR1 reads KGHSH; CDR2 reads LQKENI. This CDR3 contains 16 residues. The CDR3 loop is CASSPRPSGNADTQYF. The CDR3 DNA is TGTGCCAGCTCACCACGACCTAGCGGGAACGCAGATACGCAGTATTTT.

The CDR3 DNA sequence: TGTGCCAGTTCCACAGGGGGAGTCTCTGGAAACACCATATATTTT. This gives the protein CASSTGGVSGNTIYF. The genes are TRBV19 and TRBJ1-3, with 8 bases matching TRBD1. Germline CDR1 LNHDA, CDR2 SQIVND (reference sequence). V lost 8 bases, J lost 0 bases, and 6 bases stayed unmatched. This CDR3 has 15 residues. Together with reference TRBV19 and TRBJ1-3, the CDR3 gives the full variable domain: DGGITQSPKYLFRKEGQNVTLSCEQNLNHDAMYWYRQDPGQGLRLIYYSQIVNDFQKGDIAEGYSVSREKKESFPLTVTSAQKNPTAFYLCASSTGGVSGNTIYFGEGSWLTVV.

The CDR3 sequence: CASSFQGEKLFF. The CDR3 DNA is TGTGCCAGCAGCTTTCAGGGAGAAAAACTGTTTTTT. The V gene is TRBV7-2, the J gene TRBJ1-4; possibly TRBD1 for D (5 bases). The V gene lost 3 bases and the J gene lost 8 bases, with 7 bases spanning the gap. The CDR3 consists of 12 residues. The germline CDR1 and CDR2 sequences are SGHTA and FQGNSA.

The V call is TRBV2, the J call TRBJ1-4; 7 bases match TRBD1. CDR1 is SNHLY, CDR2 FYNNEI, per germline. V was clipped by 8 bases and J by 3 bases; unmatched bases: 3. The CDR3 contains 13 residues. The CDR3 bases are TGTGCCAGCCCGGACAGGTCTAATGAAAAACTGTTTTTT. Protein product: CASPDRSNEKLFF.

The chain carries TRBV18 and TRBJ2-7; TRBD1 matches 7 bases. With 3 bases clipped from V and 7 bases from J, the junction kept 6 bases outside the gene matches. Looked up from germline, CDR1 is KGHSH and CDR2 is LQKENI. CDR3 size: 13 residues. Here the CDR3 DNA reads TGTGCCAGCTCACCGGGACAGCTCATGGAGCAGTACTTC. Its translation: CASSPGQLMEQYF.

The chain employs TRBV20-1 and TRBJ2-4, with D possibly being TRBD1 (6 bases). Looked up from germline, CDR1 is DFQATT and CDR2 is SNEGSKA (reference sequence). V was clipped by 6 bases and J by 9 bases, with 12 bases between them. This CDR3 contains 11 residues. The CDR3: CSASGVRIQYF. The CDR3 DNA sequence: TGCAGTGCCTCAGGGGTTCGCATTCAGTACTTC.

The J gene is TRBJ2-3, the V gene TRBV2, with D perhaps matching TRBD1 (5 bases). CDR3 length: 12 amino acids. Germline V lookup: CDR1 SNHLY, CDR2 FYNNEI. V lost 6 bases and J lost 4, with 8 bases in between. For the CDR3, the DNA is TGTGCCAGCAGGACAGAGGCAGATACGCAGTATTTT. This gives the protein CASRTEADTQYF.

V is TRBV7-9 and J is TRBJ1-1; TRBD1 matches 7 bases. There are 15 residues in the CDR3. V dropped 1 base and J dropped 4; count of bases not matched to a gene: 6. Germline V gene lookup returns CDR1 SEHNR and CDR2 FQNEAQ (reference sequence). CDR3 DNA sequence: TGTGCCAGCAGCTTAGTGACAGGGAGGCCCACTGAAGCTTTCTTT. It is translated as CASSLVTGRPTEAFF.

CDR3: CASSAASRRDRGNQETQYF. The CDR3 nucleotides read TGTGCCAGCAGCGCAGCTAGCCGGAGGGACAGGGGGAACCAAGAGACCCAGTACTTC. This chain links TRBV9 with TRBJ2-5, with 11 bases identical to TRBD1. Germline lookup yields CDR1 SGDLS and CDR2 YYNGEE. The V and J ends lost 3 bases and 0 bases, in that order; junction bases with no gene match: 13. There are 19 residues in the CDR3.

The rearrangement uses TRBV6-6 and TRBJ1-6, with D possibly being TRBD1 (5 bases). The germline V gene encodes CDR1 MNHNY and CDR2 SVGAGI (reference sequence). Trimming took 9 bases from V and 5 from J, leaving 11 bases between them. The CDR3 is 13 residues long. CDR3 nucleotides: TGTGCCAGTCAGGGAAGGGATAATTCACCCCTCCACTTT. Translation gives CASQGRDNSPLHF.

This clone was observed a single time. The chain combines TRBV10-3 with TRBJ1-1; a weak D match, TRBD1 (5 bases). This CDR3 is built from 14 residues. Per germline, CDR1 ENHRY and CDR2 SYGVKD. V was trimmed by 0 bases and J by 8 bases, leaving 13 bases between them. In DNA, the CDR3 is TGTGCCATCAGTGAGTCGGGACTGCTTAACGAAGCTTTCTTT. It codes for CAISESGLLNEAFF.

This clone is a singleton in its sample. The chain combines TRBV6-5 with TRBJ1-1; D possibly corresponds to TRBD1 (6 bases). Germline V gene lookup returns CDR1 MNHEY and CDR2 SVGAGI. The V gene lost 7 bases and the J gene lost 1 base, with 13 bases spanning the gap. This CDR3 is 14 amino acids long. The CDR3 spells CASTRGQSNTEAFF. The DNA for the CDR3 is TGTGCCAGCACCAGGGGACAATCGAACACTGAAGCTTTCTTT.

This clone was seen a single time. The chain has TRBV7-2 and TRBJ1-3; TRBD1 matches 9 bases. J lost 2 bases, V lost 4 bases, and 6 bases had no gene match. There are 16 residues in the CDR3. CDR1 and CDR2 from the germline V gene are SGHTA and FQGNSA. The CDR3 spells CASSSSQGAAGNTIYF. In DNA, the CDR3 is TGTGCCAGCAGCTCATCACAGGGGGCTGCTGGAAACACCATATATTTT.

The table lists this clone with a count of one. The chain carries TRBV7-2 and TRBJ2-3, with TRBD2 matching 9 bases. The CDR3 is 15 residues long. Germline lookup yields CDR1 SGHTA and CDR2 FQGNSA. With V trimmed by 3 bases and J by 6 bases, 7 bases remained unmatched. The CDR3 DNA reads TGTGCCAGCAGCTTGTCTAGCGGGGTTCGGGATACGCAGTATTTT. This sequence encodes CASSLSSGVRDTQYF.

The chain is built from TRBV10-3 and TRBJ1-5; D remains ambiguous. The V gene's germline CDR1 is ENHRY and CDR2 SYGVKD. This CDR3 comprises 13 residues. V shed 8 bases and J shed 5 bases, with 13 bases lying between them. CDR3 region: CAISNGIDQPQHF. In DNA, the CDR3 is TGTGCCATCTCAAACGGGATCGATCAGCCCCAGCATTTT.

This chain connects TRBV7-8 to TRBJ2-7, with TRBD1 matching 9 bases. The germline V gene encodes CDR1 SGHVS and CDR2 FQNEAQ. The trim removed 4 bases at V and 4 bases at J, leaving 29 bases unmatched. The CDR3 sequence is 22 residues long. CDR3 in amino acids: CASSSQIWGDRDRGRSLYEQYF. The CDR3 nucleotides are TGTGCCAGCAGCTCCCAAATTTGGGGGGACAGGGATCGGGGACGCTCCCTTTACGAGCAGTACTTC. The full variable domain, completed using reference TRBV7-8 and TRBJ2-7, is GAGVSQSPRYKVAKRGQDVALRCDPISGHVSLFWYQQALGQGPEFLTYFQNEAQLDKSGLPSDRFFAERPEGSVSTLKIQRTQQEDSAVYLCASSSQIWGDRDRGRSLYEQYFGPGTRLTVT.

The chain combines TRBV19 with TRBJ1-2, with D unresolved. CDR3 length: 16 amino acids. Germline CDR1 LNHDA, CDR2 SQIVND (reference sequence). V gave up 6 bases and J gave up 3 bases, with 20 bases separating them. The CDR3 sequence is CASSPRNREADYGYTF. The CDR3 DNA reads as TGTGCCAGTAGCCCACGGAATCGGGAGGCAGACTATGGCTACACCTTC.

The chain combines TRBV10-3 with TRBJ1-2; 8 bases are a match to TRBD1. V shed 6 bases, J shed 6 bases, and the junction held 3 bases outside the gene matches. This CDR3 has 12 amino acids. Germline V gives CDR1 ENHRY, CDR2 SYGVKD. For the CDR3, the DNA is TGTGCCATCAGAACGACAGGGGATGGCTACACCTTC. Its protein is CAIRTTGDGYTF.

The CDR3 loop is CASSAHMNTGELFF. The DNA for the CDR3 is TGTGCCAGCAGCGCCCACATGAACACCGGGGAGCTGTTTTTT. The V call is TRBV9, the J call TRBJ2-2; D gene unclear. This CDR3 is 14 amino acids long. The V and J ends lost 3 bases and 1 base respectively, with 7 bases between them. Germline V gene lookup returns CDR1 SGDLS and CDR2 YYNGEE. The entire variable domain, with the rest obtained from reference TRBV9 and TRBJ2-2, is as follows: DSGVTQTPKHLITATGQRVTLRCSPRSGDLSVYWYQQSLDQGLQFLIQYYNGEERAKGNILERFSAQQFPDLHSELNLSSLELGDSALYFCASSAHMNTGELFFGEGSRLTVL.

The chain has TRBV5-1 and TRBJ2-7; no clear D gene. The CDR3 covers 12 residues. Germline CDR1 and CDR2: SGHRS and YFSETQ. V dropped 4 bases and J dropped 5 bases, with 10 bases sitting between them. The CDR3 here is CASSLTSNEQYF. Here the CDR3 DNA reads TGCGCCAGCAGCCTAACGTCCAACGAGCAGTACTTC. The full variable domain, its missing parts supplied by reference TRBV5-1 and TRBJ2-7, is KAGVTQTPRYLIKTRGQQVTLSCSPISGHRSVSWYQQTPGQGLQFLFEYFSETQRNKGNFPGRFSGRQFSNSRSEMNVSTLELGDSALYLCASSLTSNEQYFGPGTRLTVT.

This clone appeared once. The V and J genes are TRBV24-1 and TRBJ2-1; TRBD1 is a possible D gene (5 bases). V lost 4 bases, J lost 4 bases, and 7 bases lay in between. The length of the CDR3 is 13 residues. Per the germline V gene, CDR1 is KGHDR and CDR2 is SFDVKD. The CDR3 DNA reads TGTGCCACCAGTGACACAGGTTACAATGAGCAGTTCTTC. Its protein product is CATSDTGYNEQFF.

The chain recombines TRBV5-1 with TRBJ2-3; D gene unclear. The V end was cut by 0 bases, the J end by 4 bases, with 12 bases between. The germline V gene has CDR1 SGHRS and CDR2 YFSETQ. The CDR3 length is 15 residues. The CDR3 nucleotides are TGCGCCAGCAGCTTGGCTGACACAACTTCAGATACGCAGTATTTT. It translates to CASSLADTTSDTQYF.

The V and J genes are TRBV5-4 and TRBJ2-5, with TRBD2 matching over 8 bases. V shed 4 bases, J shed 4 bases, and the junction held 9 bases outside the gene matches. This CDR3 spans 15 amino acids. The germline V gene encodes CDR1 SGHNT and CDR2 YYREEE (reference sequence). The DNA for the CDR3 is TGTGCCAGCAGCCACAAAGCGGGGGAGTCAGAGACCCAGTACTTC. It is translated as CASSHKAGESETQYF.

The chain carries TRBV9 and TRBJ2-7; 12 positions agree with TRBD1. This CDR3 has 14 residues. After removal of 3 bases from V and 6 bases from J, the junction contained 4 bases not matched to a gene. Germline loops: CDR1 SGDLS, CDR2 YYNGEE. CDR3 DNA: TGTGCCAGCAGCGAGGGACAGGGGGCCCCCGAGCAGTACTTC. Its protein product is CASSEGQGAPEQYF.